The sample holds a few counts of the clone carrying this TCR beta chain. Antigen: not known. Every isolated RNA sample was fully reverse transcribed, so sequencing captured expressed TCRB transcripts. Measured with immunoSEQ multiplex PCR; TCRdb has only the in-frame clones, and not every one. This table holds roughly 150,000 clones, 8.5% to 10% found once. The CDR3 contains 14 residues. Germline CDR1 is SNHLY and CDR2 is FYNNEI. The trim removed 6 bases at V and 6 bases at J, leaving 3 bases unmatched. The record originates from a study of beta chain features in type 1 diabetes. Findings and limits, study-wide: Sampled from patients, naive, central memory and Treg TCRB repertoires appeared more similar than those sampled from healthy donors. Moderately but significantly shorter TCRB CDR3s were found in Type 1 diabetes patients in all four CD4+ subsets.

This TCR derives from a woman in her thirties with type 1 diabetes. The V and J genes are TRBV2 and TRBJ1-5; 12 bases align to TRBD1. The sequencing sample was made of central memory CD4+ T cells from blood. Written as DNA, the CDR3 is TGTGCCAGCAGCGGGACAGGGGGCTTTCAGCCCCAGCATTTT. It is translated as CASSGTGGFQPQHF.